The source of this T cell receptor beta chain is a study of regulatory T cells in long-lasting Graves disease. With regard to this clonotype: Its antigen is currently unknown.

The germline V gene encodes CDR1 GTSNPN and CDR2 SVGIG (reference sequence). Trimming left V 0 bases short and J 7 bases short, with 9 bases between. CDR3 size: 13 residues. Time point defined: persistent/refractory GD, antithyroid drugs over 5 years with positive TRAb. Isolated PBMC RNA provided the starting material for the TCR library. Graves' disease diagnosis relied on American Thyroid Association guidelines. Regarding the study as a whole: Having few samples may have compromised the accuracy.

With iRepertoire HTBI primers and Arm-PCR of CDR3 regions, TCR beta libraries were built. Each CDR3 protein is one row after TCRdb ran MiXCR on the multiplex PCR reads. Here the sample spans hundreds of thousands of distinct CDR3 sequences, 20% to 25% being singletons. Sequences were derived from peripheral blood mononuclear cells (PBMCs), sampled when the disease was refractory, from a patient treated with antithyroid drugs. This receptor was obtained from a female donor with Graves disease. This chain connects TRBV30 to TRBJ2-2, with D unresolved. CDR3 in DNA: TGTGCCTGGAGTGTATATGGTGGCGGGGAGCTGTTTTTT. Protein: CAWSVYGGGELFF.